The subject of this entry is one TCR beta chain. Its target is unknown. Mismatch with germline at one junction end may stem from a read error. Each sample yielded at least 6 million isolated PBMCs. Per individual sample, total RNA of at least 5.5 micrograms was extracted. A sample-barcoded 5' primer and a J-beta primer mix were used in a second PCR of roughly 7 to 11 cycles. Each cDNA molecule was tagged by a template-switch adaptor that had 12 random nucleotides. Via MiXCR, TCRdb re-called the 5' RACE reads, giving one row per CDR3 protein. The table has fewer than 1,000,000 distinct CDR3 sequences, about 45% seen once. This record belongs to a study of blood T cells in healthy people across ages. Findings and caveats of the study: There was a strong correlation between TCR beta diversity and naive T cell percentage.

This CDR3 has 17 residues. CDR1 and CDR2 (germline): SGHTA, FQGNSA. The J gene is TRBJ2-5, the V gene TRBV7-2, with 10 nucleotides matching TRBD2. The DNA end is a closer match to TRBJ2-7, so the J assignment may be wrong. Sample: blood. The sequence came from an older man in good health. CDR3 in amino acids: CASGLDLPSGSSYEQYF. DNA of the CDR3: TGTGCCAGCGGCTTAGACCTGCCTAGCGGGAGCTCCTACGAGCAGTACTTC.